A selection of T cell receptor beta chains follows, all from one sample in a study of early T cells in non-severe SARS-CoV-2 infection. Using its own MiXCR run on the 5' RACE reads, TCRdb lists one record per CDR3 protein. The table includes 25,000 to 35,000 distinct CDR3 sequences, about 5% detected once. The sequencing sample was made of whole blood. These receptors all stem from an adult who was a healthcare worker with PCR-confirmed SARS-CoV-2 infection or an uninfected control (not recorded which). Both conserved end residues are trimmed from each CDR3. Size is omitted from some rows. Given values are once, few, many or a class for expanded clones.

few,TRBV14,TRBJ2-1,ASSQEAPSGGLYYNEQF
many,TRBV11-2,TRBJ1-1,ASSLGAVEAF
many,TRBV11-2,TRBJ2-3,ASSLDHRIPLTDTQY
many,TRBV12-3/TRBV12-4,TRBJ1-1,ASSSPLRTEAF
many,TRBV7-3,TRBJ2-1,ASSPGTGWASYNEQF
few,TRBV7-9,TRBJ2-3,ASSFRDPRSQY
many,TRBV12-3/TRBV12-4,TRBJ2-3,ASRHLAGGPTDTQY
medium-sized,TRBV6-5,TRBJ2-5,ASSPFRPVKGETQY
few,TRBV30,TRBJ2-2,AWSLLRELF
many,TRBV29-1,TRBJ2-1,SVKDRNSNNEQF
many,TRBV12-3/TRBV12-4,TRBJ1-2,ASSLIGTANYGYT
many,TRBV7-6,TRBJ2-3,ASSPLAGERTDTQY
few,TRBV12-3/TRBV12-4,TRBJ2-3,ASSPQGSSTDTQY
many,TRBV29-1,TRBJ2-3,SVVEAGGADTQY
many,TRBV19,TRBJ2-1,ASTPGPAYNEQF
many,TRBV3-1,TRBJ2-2,ASGGITGELF
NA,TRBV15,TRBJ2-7,ATPDLLIYEQY
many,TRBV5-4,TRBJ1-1,ASSLPVLNTEAF